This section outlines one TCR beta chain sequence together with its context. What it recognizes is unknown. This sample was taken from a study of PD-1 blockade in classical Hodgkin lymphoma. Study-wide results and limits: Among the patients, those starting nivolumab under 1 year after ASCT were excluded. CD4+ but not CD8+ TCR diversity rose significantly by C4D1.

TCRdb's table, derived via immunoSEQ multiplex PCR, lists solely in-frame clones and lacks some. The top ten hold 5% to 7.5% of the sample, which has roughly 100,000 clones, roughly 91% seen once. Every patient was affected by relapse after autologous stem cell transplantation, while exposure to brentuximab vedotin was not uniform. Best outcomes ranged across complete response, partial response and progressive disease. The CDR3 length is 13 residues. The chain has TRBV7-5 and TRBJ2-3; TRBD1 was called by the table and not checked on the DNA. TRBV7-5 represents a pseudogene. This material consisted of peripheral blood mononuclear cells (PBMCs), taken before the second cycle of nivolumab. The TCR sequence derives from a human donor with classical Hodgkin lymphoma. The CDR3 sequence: CAGRTGATDTQYF. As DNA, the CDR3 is TGTGCCGGTCGGACAGGGGCAACAGATACGCAGTATTTT.